The clone carrying this TCR beta chain was counted a few times. The sample belongs to a study of OX40 agonist ivuxolimab in advanced cancers. Profiled with immunoSEQ multiplex PCR; TCRdb holds only in-frame clones, not every one. The sample includes over 70,000 clones, approximately 90% of them seen just once. CDR3 size: 11 residues. Sequenced material: CD4+ or CD8+ T cells sorted from blood, taken in a trial of the OX40 agonist ivuxolimab. The clonotype comes from an adult with an advanced solid tumor such as melanoma, head and neck, liver or kidney cancer. The chain has TRBV21-1 and TRBJ1-1. TRBV21-1 is an annotated pseudogene. CDR3 loop: CARLRGSEAFF. The CDR3 bases are TGTGCCAGACTCCGGGGATCTGAAGCTTTCTTT.